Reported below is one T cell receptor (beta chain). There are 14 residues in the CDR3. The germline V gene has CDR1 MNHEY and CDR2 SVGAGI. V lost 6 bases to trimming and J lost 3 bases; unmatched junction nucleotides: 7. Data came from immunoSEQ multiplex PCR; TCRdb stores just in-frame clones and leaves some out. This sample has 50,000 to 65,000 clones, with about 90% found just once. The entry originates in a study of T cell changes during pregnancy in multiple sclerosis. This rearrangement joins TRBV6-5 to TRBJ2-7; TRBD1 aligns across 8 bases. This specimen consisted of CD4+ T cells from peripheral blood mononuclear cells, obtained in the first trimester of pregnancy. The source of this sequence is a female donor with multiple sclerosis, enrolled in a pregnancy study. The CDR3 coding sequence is TGTGCCAGCAGAAGGGACAGGTCCGTCTACGAGCAGTACTTC. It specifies CASRRDRSVYEQYF.